Listed here are 22 T cell receptor beta chains from one sample, sequenced in a study of blood T cell repertoires in COVID-19. The protocol was immunoSEQ multiplex PCR, while the TCRdb copy is restricted to in-frame clones and leaves out a portion. Found here are 200,000 to 300,000 clones, 82% of them singletons; the top ten hold 9.5% to 15%. The sequenced sample was peripheral blood. Receptors originate from a woman between 55 and 75 years old with active or convalescent COVID-19.

Concerning this clone itself: Other DNA variants within this sample encode the same CDR3. This chain joins TRBV9 and TRBJ1-1; 7 nucleotides match TRBD1. The CDR3 extends over 13 amino acids. The V segment lost 2 bases and the J segment 3 bases; nucleotides outside the gene matches: 1. The germline gives CDR1 SGDLS, CDR2 YYNGEE. CDR3 residues: CASSVQGDTEAFF. As DNA, the CDR3 is TGTGCCAGCAGCGTCCAGGGGGACACTGAAGCTTTCTTT.

The genes are TRBV30 and TRBJ1-2, with 7 bases that match TRBD1. Germline-derived CDR1 and CDR2 are GTSNPN and SVGIG (reference sequence). After removal of 2 bases from V and 5 bases from J, the junction contained 14 bases not matched to a gene. The CDR3 contains 16 residues. The CDR3 sequence is CAWSLRRQGVSYGYTF. CDR3 sequence (DNA): TGTGCCTGGAGTCTAAGACGACAGGGAGTTTCTTATGGCTACACCTTC.

The V call is TRBV30, the J call TRBJ1-6; D perhaps matches TRBD1 (6 bases). The CDR3 consists of 15 residues. The V and J ends lost 3 bases and 11 bases respectively, with 20 bases between them. CDR1 is GTSNPN and CDR2 is SVGIG in the germline V gene (reference sequence). This chain's CDR3 is CAWSPSGGLFAPLHF. In DNA form, the CDR3 reads TGTGCCTGGAGCCCTAGCGGGGGCCTTTTTGCACCCCTCCACTTT. Looking up the rest from reference TRBV30 and TRBJ1-6 gives the full variable domain: SQTIHQWPATLVQPVGSPLSLECTVEGTSNPNLYWYRQAAGRGLQLLFYSVGIGQISSEVPQNLSASRPQDRQFILSSKKLLLSDSGFYLCAWSPSGGLFAPLHFGNGTRLTVT.

The rearrangement uses TRBV7-9 and TRBJ2-7, with D perhaps matching TRBD2 (6 bases). Per the germline V gene, CDR1 is SEHNR and CDR2 is FQNEAQ (reference sequence). The germline V and J ends were trimmed by 7 bases and 2 bases, with 12 bases remaining between them. The CDR3 is 13 amino acids. This chain's CDR3 is CASTAGGAYEQYF. Written as DNA, the CDR3 is TGTGCCAGCACCGCTGGCGGGGCCTACGAGCAGTACTTC.

This rearrangement joins TRBV3-1 (or the pseudogene TRBV3-2) to TRBJ2-5, with 7 bases that match TRBD2. V lost 4 bases, J lost 4 bases, and 6 bases stayed unmatched. The germline CDR1 and CDR2 sequences are LGHDT and YNNKEL (reference sequence). The CDR3 sequence is 14 residues long. In DNA form, the CDR3 reads TGTGCCAGCAGCCCGAGATGGGAGGGAGAGACCCAGTACTTC. Translated: CASSPRWEGETQYF.

The chain couples TRBV5-6 to TRBJ1-2; tentatively, D is TRBD1 (6 bases). Germline V gene lookup returns CDR1 SGHDT and CDR2 YYEEEE. The V gene lost 0 bases and the J gene lost 8 bases, with 14 bases spanning the gap. CDR3 length: 14 residues. The CDR3 sequence is CASSLGQVRRGYTF. The CDR3 bases are TGTGCCAGCAGCTTGGGACAGGTCCGTAGGGGCTACACCTTC.

This clone is a singleton in its sample. The chain recombines TRBV23-1 with TRBJ1-5; 7 positions match TRBD1. TRBV23-1 is assigned to the ORF class and has an uncertain function. After removal of 2 bases from V and 2 bases from J, the junction contained 15 bases not matched to a gene. The CDR3 is 19 amino acids. DNA of the CDR3: TGCGCCAGCAGTCAACCGGGACAGTCGGGGATTGGGGGCAATCAGCCCCAGCATTTT. Its translation: CASSQPGQSGIGGNQPQHF.

Notes on this clone: Additional DNA sequences in this sample encode the identical CDR3. The rearrangement links TRBV2 to TRBJ2-3; possibly TRBD2 for D (6 bases). CDR1 is SNHLY, CDR2 FYNNEI, per germline. The V end was cut by 4 bases, the J end by 4 bases, with 6 bases between. CDR3 length: 12 amino acids. The DNA for the CDR3 is TGTGCCAGCAGTGGGGAGGCAGATACGCAGTATTTT. This sequence encodes CASSGEADTQYF.

This chain links TRBV7-9 with TRBJ2-1, with TRBD2 matching over 7 bases. CDR1 and CDR2 from the germline V gene are SEHNR and FQNEAQ (reference sequence). Trimming cost V 1 base and J 6 bases; bases outside gene matches: 6. The CDR3 loop spans 15 amino acids. The CDR3 reads CASSLVSGVVNEQFF. In nucleotides, the CDR3 is TGTGCCAGCAGCTTAGTGAGCGGGGTGGTCAATGAGCAGTTCTTC.

This clone turned up a few times. V and J are TRBV2 and TRBJ1-1; 8 nucleotides align to TRBD1. The CDR3 contains 14 residues. Per germline, CDR1 SNHLY and CDR2 FYNNEI. V shed 6 bases and J 4 bases; nucleotides not matched to a gene: 7. Here the CDR3 DNA reads TGTGCCAGCAGAGTAGGACAGGGAATCACTGAAGCTTTCTTT. As protein: CASRVGQGITEAFF.

This rearrangement joins TRBV30 to TRBJ2-7, with 8 bases matching TRBD2. The trim removed 0 bases at V and 7 bases at J, leaving 11 bases unmatched. The CDR3 is 15 residues long. Germline CDR1 reads GTSNPN; CDR2 reads SVGIG (reference sequence). As DNA, the CDR3 is TGTGCCTGGAGTGTACCCTGGACTAGCCGAGGAGAGCAGTACTTC. It encodes CAWSVPWTSRGEQYF. Combining the CDR3 with reference TRBV30 and TRBJ2-7 gives the whole variable domain SQTIHQWPATLVQPVGSPLSLECTVEGTSNPNLYWYRQAAGRGLQLLFYSVGIGQISSEVPQNLSASRPQDRQFILSSKKLLLSDSGFYLCAWSVPWTSRGEQYFGPGTRLTVT.

The chain links TRBV30 to TRBJ1-2; 8 nucleotides align to TRBD1. V trimming: 3 bases; J trimming: 0 bases; junction bases outside the gene matches: 3. Germline assignment: CDR1 GTSNPN and CDR2 SVGIG (reference sequence). CDR3 length equals 14 residues. The CDR3 protein is CAWRRQGTNYGYTF. The CDR3 DNA reads TGTGCCTGGAGAAGACAGGGGACTAACTATGGCTACACCTTC.

DNA for the CDR3: TGTGCCAGCAGCTCAACCCCGAGGCTAGCGGATGAGCAGTACTTC. Translation: CASSSTPRLADEQYF. The chain combines TRBV11-2 with TRBJ2-7; 7 bases are shared with TRBD2. Trimming at V came to 4 bases and at J to 7 bases, leaving 13 bases not matched to a gene. The CDR3 is 15 residues long. Germline loops: CDR1 SGHAT, CDR2 FQNNGV. The full variable domain, its missing parts supplied by reference TRBV11-2 and TRBJ2-7, is EAGVAQSPRYKIIEKRQSVAFWCNPISGHATLYWYQQILGQGPKLLIQFQNNGVVDDSQLPKDRFSAERLKGVDSTLKIQPAKLEDSAVYLCASSSTPRLADEQYFGPGTRLTVT.

As for this clone: The sample holds other DNA sequences that translate to the same CDR3. The chain couples TRBV29-1 to TRBJ2-7; the D gene is possibly TRBD2 (6 bases). The CDR3 is 11 amino acids. V shed 4 bases and J shed 4 bases, with 8 bases lying between them. The germline V gene has CDR1 SQVTM and CDR2 ANQGSEA. CDR3 region: CSVGAGYEQYF. The CDR3, as DNA: TGCAGCGTTGGGGCGGGGTACGAGCAGTACTTC.

Only a few counts were recorded for this clone. This sequence joins TRBV3-1 (or the pseudogene TRBV3-2) and TRBJ2-7; D is perhaps TRBD2 (5 bases). The germline V and J ends were trimmed by 4 bases and 4 bases, with 20 bases remaining between them. CDR1 and CDR2 (germline): LGHDT, YNNKEL (reference sequence). This CDR3 spans 16 amino acids. The CDR3 region is CASSPGSGRRVYEQYF. The CDR3, as DNA: TGTGCCAGCAGCCCAGGCTCAGGCAGGCGGGTATACGAGCAGTACTTC.

This chain joins TRBV5-1 and TRBJ1-2; possible D gene TRBD1, 5 bases. The V gene's germline CDR1 is SGHRS and CDR2 YFSETQ. Trimming left V 4 bases short and J 5 bases short, with 21 bases between. The CDR3 consists of 16 residues. The CDR3 spells CASSPHGGAVGYGYTF. In nucleotides, the CDR3 is TGCGCCAGCAGCCCGCATGGCGGGGCAGTAGGGTATGGCTACACCTTC.

This chain links TRBV20-1 with TRBJ2-7; a possible D gene is TRBD1 (6 bases). Germline-derived CDR1 and CDR2 are DFQATT and SNEGSKA (reference sequence). This CDR3 has 15 amino acids. V was pared by 3 bases and J by 0 bases, with 15 bases between. CDR3 amino acids: CSASALGAASYEQYF. The CDR3 nucleotides are TGCAGTGCTAGTGCTTTGGGGGCTGCCTCCTACGAGCAGTACTTC.

CDR3 DNA sequence: TGTGCCAGCAGCTTAGGGTGGGCGCTCTCTGGAAACACCATATATTTT. Translation gives CASSLGWALSGNTIYF. V and J are TRBV7-9 and TRBJ1-3; D unclear. Germline values: CDR1 SEHNR, CDR2 FQNEAQ (reference sequence). V lost 1 base to trimming and J lost 0 bases, with 10 bases between them. This CDR3 is 16 amino acids long.

This clone was found many times. The J gene is TRBJ1-2, the V gene TRBV11-2; D is uncertain. V was clipped by 2 bases and J by 4 bases, with 14 bases between them. Germline CDR1 SGHAT, CDR2 FQNNGV. This CDR3 has 15 amino acids. The CDR3 bases are TGTGCCAGCAGCTTAAGTTCACAGCTGATCTATGGCTACACCTTC. Translated, it gives CASSLSSQLIYGYTF.

The chain links TRBV7-9 to TRBJ1-4; D uncertain. The length of the CDR3 is 15 residues. V was pared by 4 bases and J by 10 bases, with 19 bases between. Germline CDR1 is SEHNR and CDR2 is FQNEAQ (reference sequence). The CDR3 coding sequence is TGTGCCAGCAGCTCCGGTTCGGGGAGGGCCCGAAAACTGTTTTTT. Residues: CASSSGSGRARKLFF.

The gene calls are TRBV5-1 and TRBJ2-3; 10 bases line up with TRBD2. With V trimmed by 7 bases and J by 3 bases, 8 bases remained unmatched. The germline CDR1 and CDR2 sequences are SGHRS and YFSETQ. The CDR3 has 15 amino acids. Here the CDR3 reads CASGSGGRLTDTQYF. The CDR3 region has the DNA TGCGCCAGCGGTAGCGGGGGGCGCTTGACAGATACGCAGTATTTT.

This sequence joins TRBV30 and TRBJ1-6; TRBD1 matches at 7 bases. Germline V gives CDR1 GTSNPN, CDR2 SVGIG (reference sequence). Losses at the gene ends were 3 bases for V and 10 bases for J; bases not matched to a gene: 9. This CDR3 has 14 amino acids. The CDR3 DNA follows: TGTGCCTGGAGGGATTCAGGGGGTCAATCACCCCTCCACTTT. Translated, it gives CAWRDSGGQSPLHF.